This T cell receptor (beta chain) was sequenced in a study of blood T cell repertoires in COVID-19. Profiled with immunoSEQ multiplex PCR; TCRdb holds only in-frame clones, not every one. The data show more than 300,000 clones, around 83% seen once. Those enrolled, adults aged roughly 18 to 89 years, came from about two dozen US areas. This TCR was recovered from a woman between 45 and 65 years old who had recovered from COVID-19. The sample consisted of PBMCs or T cells enriched from blood (not recorded which).

This CDR3 reads CASSAAMGAGETQYF. CDR3 nucleotide sequence: TGTGCCAGCAGCGCGGCCATGGGGGCCGGGGAGACCCAGTACTTC. The chain recombines TRBV5-4 with TRBJ2-5; D may be TRBD1 (6 bases). The CDR3 consists of 15 residues. V lost 4 bases, J lost 5 bases, and 18 bases lay in between. CDR1 and CDR2 (germline): SGHNT, YYREEE (reference sequence).